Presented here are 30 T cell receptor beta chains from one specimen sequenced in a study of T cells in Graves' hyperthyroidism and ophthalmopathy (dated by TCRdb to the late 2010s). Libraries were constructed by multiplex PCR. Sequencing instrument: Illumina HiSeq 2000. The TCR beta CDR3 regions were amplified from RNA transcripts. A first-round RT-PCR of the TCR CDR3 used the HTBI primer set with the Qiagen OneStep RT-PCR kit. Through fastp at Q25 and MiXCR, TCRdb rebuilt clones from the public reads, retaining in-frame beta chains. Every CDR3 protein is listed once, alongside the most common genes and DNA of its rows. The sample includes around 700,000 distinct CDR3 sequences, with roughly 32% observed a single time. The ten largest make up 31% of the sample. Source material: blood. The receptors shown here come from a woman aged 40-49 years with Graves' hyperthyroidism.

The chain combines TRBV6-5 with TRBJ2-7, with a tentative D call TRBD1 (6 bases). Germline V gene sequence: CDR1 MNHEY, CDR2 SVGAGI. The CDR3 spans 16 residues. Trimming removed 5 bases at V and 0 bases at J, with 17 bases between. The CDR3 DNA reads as TGTGCCAGCAGTCCAGGGGCCGCGTCCTCCTCCTACGAGCAGTACTTC. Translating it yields CASSPGAASSSYEQYF.

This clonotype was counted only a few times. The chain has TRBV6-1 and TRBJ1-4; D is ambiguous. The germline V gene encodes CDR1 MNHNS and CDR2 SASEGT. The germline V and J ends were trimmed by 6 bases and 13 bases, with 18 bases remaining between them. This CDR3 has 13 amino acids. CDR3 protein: CASSRTGPPGLFF. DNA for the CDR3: TGTGCCAGCAGCCGTACCGGGCCTCCGGGACTGTTTTTT.

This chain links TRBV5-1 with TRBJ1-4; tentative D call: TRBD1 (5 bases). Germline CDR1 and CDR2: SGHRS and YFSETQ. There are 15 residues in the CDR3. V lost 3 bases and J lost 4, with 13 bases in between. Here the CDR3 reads CASSSLLGVNEKLFF. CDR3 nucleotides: TGCGCCAGCAGCTCGCTACTAGGGGTTAATGAAAAACTGTTTTTT. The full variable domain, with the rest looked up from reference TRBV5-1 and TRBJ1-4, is KAGVTQTPRYLIKTRGQQVTLSCSPISGHRSVSWYQQTPGQGLQFLFEYFSETQRNKGNFPGRFSGRQFSNSRSEMNVSTLELGDSALYLCASSSLLGVNEKLFFGSGTQLSVL.

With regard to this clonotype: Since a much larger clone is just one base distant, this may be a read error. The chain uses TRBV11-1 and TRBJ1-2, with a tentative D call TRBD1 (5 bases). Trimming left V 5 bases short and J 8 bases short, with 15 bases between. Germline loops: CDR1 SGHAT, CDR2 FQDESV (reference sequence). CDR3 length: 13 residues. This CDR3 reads CASSLEQARGYTF. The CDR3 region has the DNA TGTGCCAGCAGCCTGGAACAGGCACGAGGCTACACCTTC.

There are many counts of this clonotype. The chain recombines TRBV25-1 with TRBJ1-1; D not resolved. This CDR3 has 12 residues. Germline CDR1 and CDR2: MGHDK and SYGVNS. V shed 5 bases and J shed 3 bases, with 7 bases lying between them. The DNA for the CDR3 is TGTGCCAGCAGTTATGAGTACACTGAAGCTTTCTTT. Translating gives CASSYEYTEAFF.

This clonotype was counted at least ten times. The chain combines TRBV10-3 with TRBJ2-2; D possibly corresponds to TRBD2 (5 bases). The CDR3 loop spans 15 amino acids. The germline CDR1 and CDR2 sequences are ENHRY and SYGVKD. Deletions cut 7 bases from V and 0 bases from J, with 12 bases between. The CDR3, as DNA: TGTGCCATCACACCGGGAAATACGAACACCGGGGAGCTGTTTTTT. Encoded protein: CAITPGNTNTGELFF.

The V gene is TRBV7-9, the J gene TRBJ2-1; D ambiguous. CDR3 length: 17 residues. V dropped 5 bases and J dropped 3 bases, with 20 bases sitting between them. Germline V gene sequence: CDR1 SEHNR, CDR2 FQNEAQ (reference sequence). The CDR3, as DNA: TGTGCCAGCAGCCAAGATCTTACGAGGACCCGCTACAATGAGCAGTTCTTC. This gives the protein CASSQDLTRTRYNEQFF.

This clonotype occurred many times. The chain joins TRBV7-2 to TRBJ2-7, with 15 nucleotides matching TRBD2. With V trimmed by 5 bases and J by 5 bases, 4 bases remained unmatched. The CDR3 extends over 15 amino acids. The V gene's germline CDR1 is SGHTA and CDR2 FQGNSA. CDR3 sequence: CASSRTSGRANEQYF. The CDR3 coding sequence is TGTGCCAGCAGCCGGACTAGCGGGAGGGCTAACGAGCAGTACTTC.

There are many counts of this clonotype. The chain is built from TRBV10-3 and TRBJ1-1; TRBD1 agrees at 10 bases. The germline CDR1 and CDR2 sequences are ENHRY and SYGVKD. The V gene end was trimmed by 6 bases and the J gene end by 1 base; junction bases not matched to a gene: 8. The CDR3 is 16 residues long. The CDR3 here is CAIRSGTGDRNTEAFF. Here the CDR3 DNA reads TGTGCCATCAGGAGCGGGACAGGGGATCGGAACACTGAAGCTTTCTTT.

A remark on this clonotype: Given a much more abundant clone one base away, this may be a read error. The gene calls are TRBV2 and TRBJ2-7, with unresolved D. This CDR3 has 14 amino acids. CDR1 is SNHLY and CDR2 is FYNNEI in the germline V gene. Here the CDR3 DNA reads TGTGCCAGCAGGGTCCGTACCCCGTCCTACGGGCAGTACTTC. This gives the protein CASRVRTPSYGQYF.

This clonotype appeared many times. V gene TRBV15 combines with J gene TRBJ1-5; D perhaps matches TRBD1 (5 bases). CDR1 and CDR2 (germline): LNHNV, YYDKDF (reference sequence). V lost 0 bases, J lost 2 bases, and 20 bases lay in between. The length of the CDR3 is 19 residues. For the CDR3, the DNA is TGTGCCACCAGCAGAGATCCCCCTAGAGATGGGGGGGGCAATCAGCCCCAGCATTTT. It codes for CATSRDPPRDGGGNQPQHF. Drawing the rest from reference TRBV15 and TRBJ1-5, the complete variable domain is DAMVIQNPRYQVTQFGKPVTLSCSQTLNHNVMYWYQQKSSQAPKLLFHYYDKDFNNEADTPDNFQSRRPNTSFCFLDIRSPGLGDTAMYLCATSRDPPRDGGGNQPQHFGDGTRLSIL.

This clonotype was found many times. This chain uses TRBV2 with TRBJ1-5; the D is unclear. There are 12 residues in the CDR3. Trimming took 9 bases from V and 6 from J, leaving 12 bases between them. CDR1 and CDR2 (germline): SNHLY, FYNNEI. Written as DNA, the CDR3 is TGTGCCAGTGTCGGAGACGGTCAGCCCCAGCATTTT. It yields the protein CASVGDGQPQHF.

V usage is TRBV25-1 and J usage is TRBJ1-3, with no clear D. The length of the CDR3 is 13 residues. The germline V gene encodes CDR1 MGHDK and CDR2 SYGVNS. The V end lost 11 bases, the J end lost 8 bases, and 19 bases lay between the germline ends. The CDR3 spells CAWSVVAGDTIYF. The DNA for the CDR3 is TGTGCCTGGAGTGTAGTAGCCGGGGACACCATATATTTT.

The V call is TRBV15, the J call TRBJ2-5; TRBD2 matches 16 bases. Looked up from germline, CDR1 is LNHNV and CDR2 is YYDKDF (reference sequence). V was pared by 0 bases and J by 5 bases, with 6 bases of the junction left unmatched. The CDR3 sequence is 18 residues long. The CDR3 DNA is TGTGCCACCAGCAGAGAGGGACTAGCGGGAGGGCGGCGGGAGACCCAGTACTTC. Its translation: CATSREGLAGGRRETQYF.

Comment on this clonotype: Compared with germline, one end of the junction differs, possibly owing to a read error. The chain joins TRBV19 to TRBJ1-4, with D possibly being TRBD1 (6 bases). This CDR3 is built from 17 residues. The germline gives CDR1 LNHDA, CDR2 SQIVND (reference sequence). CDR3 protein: CASSLAGVGLLNEELFF. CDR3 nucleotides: TGTGCCAGTAGCCTGGCAGGGGTTGGGTTGCTTAATGAAGAACTGTTTTTT.

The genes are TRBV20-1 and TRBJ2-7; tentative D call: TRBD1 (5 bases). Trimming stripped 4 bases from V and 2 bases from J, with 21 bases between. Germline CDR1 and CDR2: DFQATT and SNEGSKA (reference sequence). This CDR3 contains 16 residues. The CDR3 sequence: CSAMGQVMTSPYEQYF. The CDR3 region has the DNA TGCAGTGCTATGGGGCAGGTGATGACCTCGCCCTACGAGCAGTACTTC.

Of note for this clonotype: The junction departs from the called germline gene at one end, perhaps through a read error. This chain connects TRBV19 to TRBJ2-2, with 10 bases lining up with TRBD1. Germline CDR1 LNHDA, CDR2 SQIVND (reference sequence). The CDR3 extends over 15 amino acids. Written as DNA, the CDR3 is TGTGCTAGTAGTATAAATTGGGACAGGGGCGAGGAGCTGTTTTTT. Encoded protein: CASSINWDRGEELFF.

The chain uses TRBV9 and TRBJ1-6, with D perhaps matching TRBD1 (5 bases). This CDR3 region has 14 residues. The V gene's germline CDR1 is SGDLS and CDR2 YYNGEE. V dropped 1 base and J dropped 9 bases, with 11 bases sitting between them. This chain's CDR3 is CASSVSGAGSPLHF. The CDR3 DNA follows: TGTGCCAGCAGCGTATCTGGGGCGGGTTCACCCCTCCACTTT.

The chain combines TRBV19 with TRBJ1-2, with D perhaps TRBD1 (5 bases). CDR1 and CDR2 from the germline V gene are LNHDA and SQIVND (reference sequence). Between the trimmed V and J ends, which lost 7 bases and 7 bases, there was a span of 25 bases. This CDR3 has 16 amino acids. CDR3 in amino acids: CASTSFGTRGYGGYTF. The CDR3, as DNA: TGTGCCAGTACTTCGTTCGGGACGAGGGGCTACGGTGGCTACACCTTC.

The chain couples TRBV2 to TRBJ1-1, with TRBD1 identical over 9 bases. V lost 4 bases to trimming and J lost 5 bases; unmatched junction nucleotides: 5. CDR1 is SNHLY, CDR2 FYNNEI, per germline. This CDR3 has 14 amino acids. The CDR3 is CASSVGQGRTEAFF. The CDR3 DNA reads TGTGCCAGCAGTGTGGGACAGGGTCGGACTGAAGCTTTCTTT.

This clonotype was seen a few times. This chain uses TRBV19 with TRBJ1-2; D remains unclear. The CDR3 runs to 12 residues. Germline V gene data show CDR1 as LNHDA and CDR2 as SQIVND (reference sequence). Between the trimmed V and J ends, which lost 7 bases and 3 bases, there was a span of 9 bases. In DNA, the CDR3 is TGTGCCAGTAAAGGCCCCTACTATGGCTACACCTTC. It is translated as CASKGPYYGYTF. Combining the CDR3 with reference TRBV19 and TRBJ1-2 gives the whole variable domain DGGITQSPKYLFRKEGQNVTLSCEQNLNHDAMYWYRQDPGQGLRLIYYSQIVNDFQKGDIAEGYSVSREKKESFPLTVTSAQKNPTAFYLCASKGPYYGYTFGSGTRLTVV.

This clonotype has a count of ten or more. In DNA, the CDR3 is TGCAGTGCTATGATACCGGGACTAGCTATCGAGACCCAGTACTTC. As protein: CSAMIPGLAIETQYF. The chain has TRBV20-1 and TRBJ2-5; 9 positions agree with TRBD2. The CDR3 has 15 amino acids. Germline V gene lookup returns CDR1 DFQATT and CDR2 SNEGSKA (reference sequence). V gave up 4 bases and J gave up 5 bases; unmatched junction bases: 11.

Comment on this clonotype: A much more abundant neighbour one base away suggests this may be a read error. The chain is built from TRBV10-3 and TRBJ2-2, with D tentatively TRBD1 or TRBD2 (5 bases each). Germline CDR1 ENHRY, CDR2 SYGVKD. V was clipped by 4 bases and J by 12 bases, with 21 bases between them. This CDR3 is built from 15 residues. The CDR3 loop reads CAISARDLSEGKLFF. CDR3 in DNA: TGTGCCATCAGTGCCCGGGACCTCTCTGAGGGGAAGCTGTTTTTT.

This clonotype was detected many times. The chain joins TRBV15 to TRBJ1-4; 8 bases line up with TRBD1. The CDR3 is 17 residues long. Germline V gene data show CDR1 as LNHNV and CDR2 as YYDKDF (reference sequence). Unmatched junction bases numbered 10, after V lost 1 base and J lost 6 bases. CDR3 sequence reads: CATSRVGVQGAHEKLFF. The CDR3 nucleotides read TGTGCCACCAGCAGAGTTGGGGTGCAGGGGGCTCATGAAAAACTGTTTTTT.

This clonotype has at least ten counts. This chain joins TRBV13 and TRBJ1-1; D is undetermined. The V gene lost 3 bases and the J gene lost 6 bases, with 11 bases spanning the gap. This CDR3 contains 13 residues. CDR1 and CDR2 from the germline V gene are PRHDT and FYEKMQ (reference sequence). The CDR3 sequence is CASSLRGEAEAFF. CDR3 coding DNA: TGTGCCAGCAGCTTGAGAGGAGAGGCTGAAGCTTTCTTT.

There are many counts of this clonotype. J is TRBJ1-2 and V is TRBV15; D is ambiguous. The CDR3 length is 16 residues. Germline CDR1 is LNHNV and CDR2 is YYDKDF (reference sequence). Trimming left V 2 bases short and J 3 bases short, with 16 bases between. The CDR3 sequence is CATSRRQRADHYGYTF. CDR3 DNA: TGTGCCACCAGCAGACGTCAGCGGGCGGACCACTATGGCTACACCTTC.

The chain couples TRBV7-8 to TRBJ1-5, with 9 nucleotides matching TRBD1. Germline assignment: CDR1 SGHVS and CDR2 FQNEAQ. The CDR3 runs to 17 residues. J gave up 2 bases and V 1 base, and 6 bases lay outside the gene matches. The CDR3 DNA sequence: TGTGCCAGCAGCTTAGTTGACAGGGGGTATGGCAATCAGCCCCAGCATTTT. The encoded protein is CASSLVDRGYGNQPQHF.

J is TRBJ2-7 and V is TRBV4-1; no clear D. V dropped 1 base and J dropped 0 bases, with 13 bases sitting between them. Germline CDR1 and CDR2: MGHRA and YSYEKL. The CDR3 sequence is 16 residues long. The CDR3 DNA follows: TGCGCCAGCAGCCAAGGTTATGTCGGCTCCTCCTACGAGCAGTACTTC. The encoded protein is CASSQGYVGSSYEQYF.

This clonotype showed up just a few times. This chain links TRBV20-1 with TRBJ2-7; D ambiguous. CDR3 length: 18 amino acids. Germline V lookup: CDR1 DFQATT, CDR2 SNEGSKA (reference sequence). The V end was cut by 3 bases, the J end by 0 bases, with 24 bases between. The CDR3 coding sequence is TGCAGTGCTAGGAGTGAACTGGTGGTGGGGTCGAGCTCCTACGAGCAGTACTTC. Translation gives CSARSELVVGSSSYEQYF.

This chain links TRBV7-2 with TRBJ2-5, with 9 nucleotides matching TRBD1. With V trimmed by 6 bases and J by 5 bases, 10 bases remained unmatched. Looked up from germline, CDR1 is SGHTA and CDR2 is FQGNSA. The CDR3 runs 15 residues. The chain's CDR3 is CASRRQGEGRETQYF. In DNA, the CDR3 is TGTGCCAGCAGGAGACAGGGGGAGGGTCGGGAGACCCAGTACTTC.